One TCR beta chain is described in this entry. These data originate in a study of cytomegalovirus exposure and HLA in healthy donors. In the PCR, 60 Vbeta and 13 Jbeta primers were used. Some clones are missing from TCRdb's copy, which holds only in-frame ones; the method was immunoSEQ multiplex PCR. The repertoire holds about 150,000 clones, with roughly 73% as singletons. This clonotype was obtained from a woman aged 18-29 years in good health and CMV-seronegative. Sequences were obtained from PBMCs.

In DNA form, the CDR3 reads TGTGCCAGCAGCTTATTGAACGGGGGGACAGATACGCAGTATTTT. It specifies CASSLLNGGTDTQYF. The J gene is TRBJ2-3, the V gene TRBV7-3; 7 bases are shared with TRBD2. Germline CDR1 is SGHTA and CDR2 is FQGTGA. With V trimmed by 2 bases and J by 3 bases, 5 bases remained unmatched. The CDR3 has 15 residues.